One and the same sample provided the 4 T cell receptor beta chains below, sequenced in a study of identical twins' blood T cells. TCRdb re-analysed the 5' RACE reads in MiXCR, keeping a single row per CDR3 protein. The table shows fewer than 450,000 distinct CDR3 sequences, with about 28% occurring only once. Sequencing was carried out using PBMCs. Receptor source: a woman aged 18 to 55 in good health.

This clonotype was detected only a few times. The chain carries TRBV20-1 and TRBJ2-3, with D maybe TRBD1 (6 bases). From germline, CDR1 is DFQATT and CDR2 SNEGSKA (reference sequence). V shed 6 bases and J shed 0 bases, with 19 bases lying between them. CDR3 size: 16 residues. In DNA form, the CDR3 reads TGCAGTGCCCCTAGTGCCCGACAGGCCAGCACAGATACGCAGTATTTT. As protein: CSAPSARQASTDTQYF.

The chain has TRBV6-2 or TRBV6-3 and TRBJ1-5; no firm D call. This CDR3 is built from 14 residues. Trimming removed 6 bases from V and 3 bases from J, with 12 bases in between. CDR1 is MNHEY, CDR2 SVGEGT, per germline. The CDR3 region is CASRTDGLNQPQHF. DNA of the CDR3: TGTGCCAGCAGAACAGACGGACTCAATCAGCCCCAGCATTTT.

This chain connects TRBV7-8 to TRBJ1-4, with D unclear. V was clipped by 1 base and J by 1 base, with 7 bases between them. This CDR3 comprises 15 residues. Germline V gives CDR1 SGHVS, CDR2 FQNEAQ. Here the CDR3 DNA reads TGTGCCAGCAGCTTAGAGCCGGGAACTAATGAAAAACTGTTTTTT. Translation: CASSLEPGTNEKLFF. Combining the CDR3 with reference TRBV7-8 and TRBJ1-4 gives the whole variable domain GAGVSQSPRYKVAKRGQDVALRCDPISGHVSLFWYQQALGQGPEFLTYFQNEAQLDKSGLPSDRFFAERPEGSVSTLKIQRTQQEDSAVYLCASSLEPGTNEKLFFGSGTQLSVL.

V gene TRBV12-3 or TRBV12-4 combines with J gene TRBJ1-1; D not certain. Trimming cost V 6 bases and J 5 bases, with 13 bases left between them. The CDR3 sequence is 13 residues long. CDR3 sequence: CASSPLGATEAFF. The CDR3 region has the DNA TGTGCCAGCAGCCCCTTGGGTGCGACTGAAGCTTTCTTT.